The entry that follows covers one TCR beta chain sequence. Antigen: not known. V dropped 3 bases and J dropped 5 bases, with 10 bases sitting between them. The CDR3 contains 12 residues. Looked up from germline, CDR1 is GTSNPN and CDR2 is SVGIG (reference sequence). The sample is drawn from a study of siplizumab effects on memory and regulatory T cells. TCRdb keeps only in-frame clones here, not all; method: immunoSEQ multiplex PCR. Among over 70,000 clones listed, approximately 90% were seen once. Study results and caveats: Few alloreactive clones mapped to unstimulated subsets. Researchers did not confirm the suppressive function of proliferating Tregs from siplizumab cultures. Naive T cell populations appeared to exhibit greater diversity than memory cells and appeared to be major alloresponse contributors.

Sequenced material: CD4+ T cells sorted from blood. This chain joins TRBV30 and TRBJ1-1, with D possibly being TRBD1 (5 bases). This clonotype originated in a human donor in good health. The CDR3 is CAWSRAGTEAFF. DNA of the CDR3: TGTGCCTGGAGCAGGGCAGGGACTGAAGCTTTCTTT.